Below are 20 T cell receptor beta chains sequenced from a single sample in a study of blood T cell repertoires in COVID-19. Produced via immunoSEQ multiplex PCR; TCRdb's table is partial and in-frame only. The table lists 200,000 to 250,000 clones, over 75% of them singletons. Specimen: PBMCs or T cells enriched from blood (not recorded which). The receptor set was obtained from a woman aged 35 to 49 with acute COVID-19.

The chain joins TRBV4-1 to TRBJ2-7; TRBD1 agrees at 7 bases. Germline trimming cut 2 bases from V and 3 bases from J; bases unmatched to any gene: 7. This CDR3 contains 15 residues. CDR1 and CDR2 from the germline V gene are MGHRA and YSYEKL. The CDR3 nucleotides are TGCGCCAGCAGCCAACGTAACAACAGGGGCTACGAGCAGTACTTC. Translated: CASSQRNNRGYEQYF.

The J gene is TRBJ2-2, the V gene TRBV9; D might be TRBD1 (5 bases). Germline values: CDR1 SGDLS, CDR2 YYNGEE. The CDR3 runs to 13 residues. Trimming left V 4 bases short and J 5 bases short, with 9 bases between. CDR3 nucleotide sequence: TGTGCCAGCAGCTTCCAGGGAACCGGGGAGCTGTTTTTT. Translating it yields CASSFQGTGELFF.

V gene TRBV6-6 combines with J gene TRBJ1-5, with 11 bases aligning to TRBD1. Germline V gene lookup returns CDR1 MNHNY and CDR2 SVGAGI (reference sequence). The CDR3 runs 16 residues. V lost 6 bases, J lost 3 bases, and 7 bases stayed unmatched. CDR3 in DNA: TGTGCCAGCAGCCGTGGACAGGGGGCGGTCAATCAGCCCCAGCATTTT. This translates into CASSRGQGAVNQPQHF.

The chain has TRBV30 and TRBJ2-7; TRBD1 aligns across 9 bases. This CDR3 has 14 residues. Unmatched junction bases numbered 8, after V lost 6 bases and J lost 2 bases. Germline lookup yields CDR1 GTSNPN and CDR2 SVGIG (reference sequence). The CDR3 DNA follows: TGTGCCTGTACTGACAGGGGGATTCCCTACGAGCAGTACTTC. Translated: CACTDRGIPYEQYF. The variable domain in full, with the rest retrieved from reference TRBV30 and TRBJ2-7, is SQTIHQWPATLVQPVGSPLSLECTVEGTSNPNLYWYRQAAGRGLQLLFYSVGIGQISSEVPQNLSASRPQDRQFILSSKKLLLSDSGFYLCACTDRGIPYEQYFGPGTRLTVT.

V and J are TRBV5-1 and TRBJ1-4, with TRBD1 matching over 7 bases. The length of the CDR3 is 17 residues. V lost 0 bases, J lost 0 bases, and 5 bases stayed unmatched. Germline V gene lookup returns CDR1 SGHRS and CDR2 YFSETQ. CDR3 in DNA: TGCGCCAGCAGCTTGGGGAATACAGGGGCAACTAATGAAAAACTGTTTTTT. Translating it yields CASSLGNTGATNEKLFF.

The chain employs TRBV28 and TRBJ2-2; TRBD1 matches at 8 bases. Germline V gene lookup returns CDR1 MDHEN and CDR2 SYDVKM. CDR3 size: 16 residues. The ends lost 2 bases at V and 5 bases at J; junction bases unmatched: 7. The CDR3 here is CASSLQQGAFTGELFF. The CDR3 nucleotides are TGTGCCAGCAGTTTACAGCAGGGGGCGTTTACCGGGGAGCTGTTTTTT.

The chain uses TRBV19 and TRBJ1-6, with TRBD1 as a possible D gene (6 bases). The ends were cut back, 5 bases at V and 7 bases at J, with 12 bases in the middle. Germline loops: CDR1 LNHDA, CDR2 SQIVND (reference sequence). CDR3 length equals 14 residues. The CDR3 nucleotides read TGTGCCAGTAGTCAAGGACAGCGAAATTCACCCCTCCACTTT. Residues: CASSQGQRNSPLHF.

V and J are TRBV12-3 or TRBV12-4 and TRBJ1-2; the match to TRBD1 covers 7 bases. The CDR3 length is 13 residues. The V segment lost 6 bases and the J segment 2 bases; nucleotides outside the gene matches: 3. CDR3 in amino acids: CASSSGQNYGYTF. The DNA for the CDR3 is TGTGCCAGCAGCTCGGGACAGAACTATGGCTACACCTTC.

The rearrangement joins TRBV7-9 to TRBJ1-1, with D maybe TRBD1 (5 bases). The CDR3 totals 13 residues. The V and J ends lost 5 bases and 8 bases respectively, with 15 bases between them. Germline V lookup: CDR1 SEHNR, CDR2 FQNEAQ (reference sequence). CDR3 DNA: TGTGCCAGCAGCACCGAACAGGCCTCGGAAGCTTTCTTT. Protein sequence: CASSTEQASEAFF. The full variable domain, in which reference TRBV7-9 and TRBJ1-1 provide the parts outside the CDR3, is DTGVSQNPRHKITKRGQNVTFRCDPISEHNRLYWYRQTLGQGPEFLTYFQNEAQLEKSRLLSDRFSAERPKGSFSTLEIQRTEQGDSAMYLCASSTEQASEAFFGQGTRLTVV.

This clone was recorded at least ten times. CDR3 sequence reads: CAWSDMYEQYF. The CDR3, as DNA: TGTGCCTGGAGTGATATGTACGAGCAGTACTTC. The chain couples TRBV30 to TRBJ2-7; no reliable D call. V was pared by 1 base and J by 4 bases, with 5 bases between. The CDR3 totals 11 residues. Germline assignment: CDR1 GTSNPN and CDR2 SVGIG (reference sequence).

This chain links TRBV18 with TRBJ1-1; 8 nucleotides align to TRBD1. Germline-derived CDR1 and CDR2 are KGHSH and LQKENI. The length of the CDR3 is 15 residues. The J segment lost 3 bases and the V segment lost 3 bases, leaving 6 bases of the junction unmatched. Written as DNA, the CDR3 is TGTGCCAGCTCACCCGGACAGGGTGATTACACTGAAGCTTTCTTT. Its translation is CASSPGQGDYTEAFF.

This chain connects TRBV20-1 to TRBJ1-2; 10 bases fit TRBD1. CDR1 DFQATT and CDR2 SNEGSKA come from the germline V gene (reference sequence). The CDR3 extends over 14 amino acids. The V and J ends lost 3 bases and 5 bases, in that order; junction bases with no gene match: 6. The CDR3 spells CSASGDRGGYGYTF. The DNA for the CDR3 is TGCAGTGCTAGTGGGGACAGGGGAGGATATGGCTACACCTTC.

The gene calls are TRBV11-2 and TRBJ1-6; no clear D. Trimming cost V 3 bases and J 15 bases, with 12 bases left between them. This CDR3 is built from 12 residues. CDR1 is SGHAT, CDR2 FQNNGV, per germline. CDR3 DNA sequence: TGTGCCAGCAGCTTCGGGCCGGAGGTCCTCCACTTT. The encoded protein is CASSFGPEVLHF. The whole variable domain, filled in from reference TRBV11-2 and TRBJ1-6, reads EAGVAQSPRYKIIEKRQSVAFWCNPISGHATLYWYQQILGQGPKLLIQFQNNGVVDDSQLPKDRFSAERLKGVDSTLKIQPAKLEDSAVYLCASSFGPEVLHFGNGTRLTVT.

The chain employs TRBV7-3 and TRBJ2-2; no clear D gene. The CDR3 has 16 amino acids. Trimming took off 5 bases at V and 1 base at J, with 14 bases between the two ends. CDR1 is SGHTA and CDR2 is FQGTGA in the germline V gene. In DNA form, the CDR3 reads TGTGCCAGCAGCCCAAACGCAGGATGGAACACCGGGGAGCTGTTTTTT. It translates to CASSPNAGWNTGELFF.

With respect to this clone: The same CDR3 also results from other DNA sequences found in this sample. The chain recombines TRBV30 with TRBJ1-1; D remains unclear. The V end was cut by 0 bases, the J end by 4 bases, with 6 bases between. The germline gives CDR1 GTSNPN, CDR2 SVGIG (reference sequence). The CDR3 has 12 amino acids. The CDR3 DNA sequence: TGTGCCTGGAGTGTACGGGGCACTGAAGCTTTCTTT. It is translated as CAWSVRGTEAFF.

The chain uses TRBV2 and TRBJ2-1; 12 bases match TRBD1. V gave up 5 bases and J gave up 7 bases; unmatched junction bases: 6. In germline, CDR1 is SNHLY, CDR2 FYNNEI. CDR3 length equals 15 residues. CDR3 nucleotides: TGTGCCAGCAGTCCGGGACAGGGGGCCAGGAATGAGCAGTTCTTC. It codes for CASSPGQGARNEQFF.

This chain uses TRBV19 with TRBJ2-3; TRBD1 might be the D (5 bases). With 3 bases removed from V and 2 bases from J, the gap between germline ends came to 9 bases. CDR3 length equals 14 residues. Germline V gene sequence: CDR1 LNHDA, CDR2 SQIVND (reference sequence). The CDR3 loop reads CASSMGQSTDTQYF. CDR3 coding DNA: TGTGCCAGTAGTATGGGGCAGTCCACAGATACGCAGTATTTT.

This sequence joins TRBV5-4 and TRBJ1-4, with D perhaps matching TRBD1 (5 bases). The CDR3 has 16 residues. CDR1 is SGHNT and CDR2 is YYREEE in the germline V gene (reference sequence). The V and J ends lost 0 bases and 4 bases respectively, with 13 bases between them. CDR3 loop: CASSLGRTGVNEKLFF. Here the CDR3 DNA reads TGTGCCAGCAGCTTGGGCAGAACAGGAGTTAATGAAAAACTGTTTTTT.

This chain connects TRBV28 to TRBJ2-5; no firm D call. Germline assignment: CDR1 MDHEN and CDR2 SYDVKM. V was cut by 4 bases and J by 3 bases, with 9 bases left in between. This CDR3 has 13 amino acids. The CDR3 loop is CASSWSSEETQYF. The CDR3 coding sequence is TGTGCCAGCAGTTGGTCATCGGAAGAGACCCAGTACTTC.

The chain combines TRBV28 with TRBJ1-5, with TRBD1 identical over 7 bases. Germline V gene sequence: CDR1 MDHEN, CDR2 SYDVKM. With V trimmed by 8 bases and J by 5 bases, 9 bases remained unmatched. CDR3 size: 14 residues. CDR3 region: CASRVGTVDQPQHF. The CDR3 coding sequence is TGTGCCAGCCGGGTAGGGACAGTGGATCAGCCCCAGCATTTT.